The 8 T cell receptor beta chains given below trace back to one sample, sequenced in a study of technical replicates of blood from several donors. This table comes from immunoSEQ multiplex PCR, and its TCRdb copy is limited to in-frame clones, with some not included. This table holds about 68,000 clones, about 97% found once. Material: T cells isolated from PBMCs. The receptors were gathered from a human donor in good health.

The chain uses TRBV30 and TRBJ2-1; D is ambiguous. The germline CDR1 and CDR2 sequences are GTSNPN and SVGIG (reference sequence). The CDR3 is made up of 13 amino acids. V was trimmed by 0 bases and J by 8 bases, leaving 11 bases between them. In nucleotides, the CDR3 is TGTGCCTGGAGTGTCACTTTCTCGGATGAGCAGTTCTTC. Encoded protein: CAWSVTFSDEQFF.

The chain couples TRBV29-1 to TRBJ2-7; 10 bases are a match to TRBD1. CDR1 is SQVTM and CDR2 is ANQGSEA in the germline V gene. The CDR3 totals 14 residues. The ends lost 3 bases at V and 4 bases at J; junction bases unmatched: 6. CDR3 bases: TGCAGCGTTGATACATCGGGACAGGGGTACGAGCAGTACTTC. Protein sequence: CSVDTSGQGYEQYF.

The V gene is TRBV6-5, the J gene TRBJ1-2; possibly TRBD1 for D (5 bases). Looked up from germline, CDR1 is MNHEY and CDR2 is SVGAGI. The CDR3 consists of 14 residues. Trimming took 8 bases from V and 2 from J, leaving 15 bases between them. CDR3 DNA sequence: TGTGCCAGCTCAGGGTATCGGGAGAACTATGGCTACACCTTC. Its translation: CASSGYRENYGYTF.

The chain carries TRBV5-1 and TRBJ2-7; TRBD1 might be the D (5 bases). This CDR3 is 16 amino acids long. V dropped 0 bases and J dropped 2 bases, with 15 bases sitting between them. The V gene's germline CDR1 is SGHRS and CDR2 YFSETQ. CDR3 loop: CASSLVGPTGPYEQYF. In DNA, the CDR3 is TGCGCCAGCAGCTTGGTAGGACCTACAGGACCCTACGAGCAGTACTTC.

The V gene is TRBV18, the J gene TRBJ1-2; perhaps TRBD1 as D (6 bases). Per germline, CDR1 KGHSH and CDR2 LQKENI. The CDR3 contains 12 residues. V was pared by 6 bases and J by 6 bases, with 11 bases between. The CDR3 DNA follows: TGTGCCAGCTCCGAGACAGGCGATGGCTACACCTTC. Its translation: CASSETGDGYTF. Complete variable domain (other parts from reference TRBV18 and TRBJ1-2): NAGVMQNPRHLVRRRGQEARLRCSPMKGHSHVYWYRQLPEEGLKFMVYLQKENIIDESGMPKERFSAEFPKEGPSILRIQQVVRGDSAAYFCASSETGDGYTFGSGTRLTVV.

This chain uses TRBV4-1 with TRBJ1-3; no definite D call. The CDR3 covers 17 residues. V dropped 4 bases and J dropped 3 bases, with 19 bases sitting between them. Germline V gene sequence: CDR1 MGHRA, CDR2 YSYEKL. The DNA for the CDR3 is TGCGCCAGCAGCCGGGGAGGGCTGGTTATTAGTGGAAACACCATATATTTT. It is translated as CASSRGGLVISGNTIYF.

The genes are TRBV10-3 and TRBJ2-3; 13 bases match TRBD2. The germline CDR1 and CDR2 sequences are ENHRY and SYGVKD. V shed 8 bases, J shed 3 bases, and the junction held 8 bases outside the gene matches. The CDR3 loop spans 16 amino acids. The CDR3 here is CAIGLAGVRDTDTQYF. CDR3 bases: TGTGCCATCGGACTAGCGGGAGTTCGTGATACAGATACGCAGTATTTT.

This chain connects TRBV5-4 to TRBJ2-7, with D uncertain. This CDR3 is 13 amino acids long. Between the trimmed V and J ends, which lost 1 base and 3 bases, there was a span of 8 bases. The germline CDR1 and CDR2 sequences are SGHNT and YYREEE (reference sequence). CDR3 protein: CASSLTPLYEQYF. CDR3 nucleotide sequence: TGTGCCAGCAGCTTGACTCCACTCTACGAGCAGTACTTC.